Below, one T cell receptor beta chain is given with its context. Together with a sample-barcoded 5' primer, a J-beta primer mix was included in a second PCR lasting roughly 6 to 12 cycles. TCRdb reprocessed the 5' RACE reads with MiXCR, giving one entry per CDR3 protein. The sample yields 800,000 or so distinct CDR3 sequences, approximately 25% seen once. This sample stems from a study of blood T cells in healthy people across ages. CDR3 size: 16 residues. Germline values: CDR1 LGHNA, CDR2 YSLEER. V shed 1 base and J shed 4 bases, with 17 bases lying between them. These data were also reused for a study on T cells of mothers and their children.

This clonotype was sampled from a boy younger than 18 in good health. J is TRBJ2-7 and V is TRBV4-3; D is possibly TRBD2 (6 bases). Specimen: blood. The DNA for the CDR3 is TGCGCCAGCAGCCAAGCTGAGGCGGGGTTGGGATACGAGCAGTACTTC. Protein product: CASSQAEAGLGYEQYF.